The source of this TCR beta chain is a study of T cells after posttransplantation cyclophosphamide (dated by TCRdb to about 2016). The study in broad terms: T cell repertoire reconstitution was tracked by TRB sequencing after myeloablative bone marrow transplantation in which posttransplantation cyclophosphamide was used as GVHD prophylaxis. Because TRA and TRB clonality correlated tightly in some 10 samples, the subsequent TCR analyses were limited to TRB only. Public TRB sequences were searched against a database of over 3,000 sequences associated with responses to pathogens, tumor antigens, self-antigens and alloantigens. Blood from every one of the roughly 30 PTCy patients who had 1-year posttransplant specimens underwent TRB sequencing. Antigen receptor sequencing covered samples from 35 PTCy-treated patients and approximately 15 of their related bone marrow donors. In 3 patients, TRB sequencing was also performed on up to about 3 more blood samples taken 2 to 5.2 years after transplant, and in 4 patients, pretransplant blood was also TRB-sequenced.

Genomic DNA was used for TRB sequencing, which was performed with the immunoSEQ assay at survey resolution or with the hsTCRB kit. From the authors' description of their analysis: The immunoSEQ software handled initial read processing, and the LymphoSeq R package was used for repertoire analyses. Clonality was computed as 1 minus normalized Shannon entropy, and a Gini coefficient was also calculated for each TRB dataset. To infer phenotypes in unsorted samples, TRB sequences from sorted subsets of the recipient or donor were mapped onto the unsorted samples of the same recipient. As stored in TCRdb, this immuneACCESS dataset retains in-frame rearrangements with V and J assigned. A fraction of the clones does not appear; measured against another copy, unresolved V genes explain less than half of the discrepancy, and the remainder lacks a known reason. V and J calls and clone size are as listed in that table; D and trimming were resolved from the DNA. Within this sample are around 17,000 clones, with roughly 80% of them counted one time only. The top ten clonotypes cover around 2.8% of the sample.

The control cohort consisted of ten or so patients who had myeloablative marrow transplants with methotrexate plus a calcineurin inhibitor and who were sampled 1 year after transplant. Peripheral blood and bone marrow mononuclear cells were isolated by Ficoll-Hypaque density centrifugation and were cryopreserved. Here is what the overall study found, with its caveats: Donor-recipient similarity was low at 1-2 months but increased during the first year, and donor CD8+ memory clones often dominated later blood repertoires. The TRB repertoires of T cells infiltrating skin or the GI tract showed only limited overlap with the TRB repertoires found in blood. Across approximately 41 patients, TRB clonality was highly associated with recipient CMV seropositivity and CMV reactivation, and PTCy diversity was similar to diversity in CNI/methotrexate controls.

Taken from cysteine to phenylalanine, the CDR3 has 13 residues. CDR3 DNA is the only sequence kept; it has 39 bases, read in frame from the first base. Trimming costs V 10 bases and J 1 base, and their ends lie 13 bases apart. Via the germline V gene, CDR1 is ENHRY and CDR2 SYGVKD. A word on this clone: Its antigen is unknown. Per-nucleotide qualities are absent, and no much larger clonotype sits a single base away.

The specimen comprised PBMCs, sampled 440 to 450 days after allogeneic stem cell transplant with calcineurin inhibitor and methotrexate. The TCR sequence derives from a male patient between 25 and 39 years old who received an allogeneic stem cell transplant from an unrelated donor, was CMV-positive, and had acute and chronic GVHD. A transplant means some T cells may be of graft donor rather than patient origin. The chain is made from TRBV10-3 and TRBJ1-1; matching of 6 bases hints at TRBD1 as the D gene. The DNA sequence reads TGTGCCACCCAGGGGCAGCAGAACACTGAAGCTTTCTTT. Translated, this is CATQGQQNTEAFF.